Sequencing of this T cell receptor beta chain was carried out in a study of T cell responses to AZD1222 COVID-19 vaccine. This clone was found once. Its antigen is unknown. Repertoires were generated with immunoSEQ multiplex PCR, while TCRdb's copy carries only in-frame clones and drops some. This sample has some 150,000 clones, with 70% to 90% found just once. The CDR3 length is 13 residues. CDR1 and CDR2 from the germline V gene are MNHEY and SVGAGI. The V gene lost 2 bases and the J gene lost 5 bases, with 9 bases spanning the gap. Study results and caveats: Spike-specific TCRs gained breadth and depth after people received two AZD1222 doses. White British donors predominated, females outnumbered males, and clonal diversity was possibly underestimated.

The TCR was taken from an adult in good health. The V and J genes are TRBV6-5 and TRBJ2-5, with D perhaps matching TRBD2 (5 bases). The specimen comprised peripheral blood, sampled on day 0 of MenACWY control vaccination. CDR3 residues: CASSYPGSETQYF. CDR3 in DNA: TGTGCCAGCAGTTACCCGGGATCGGAGACCCAGTACTTC.